This TCR beta chain was sequenced during a study of T-cell reconstitution after alpha-beta-depleted transplantation in children. Trimming stripped 2 bases from V and 7 bases from J, with 12 bases between. Germline assignment: CDR1 MNHEY and CDR2 SVGAGI. The CDR3 has 14 residues. Using unique molecular identifiers, the investigators prepared the TCRbeta library. TCRdb analysed the PCR reads with MiXCR anew, one entry per CDR3 protein. The table has about 250,000 distinct CDR3 sequences, more than 20% seen once. This clonotype was observed a handful of times. The chain links TRBV6-5 to TRBJ2-1; possible D gene TRBD2, 5 bases. The sequences come from PBMCs, mostly from graft donor cells, collected 360 days after TCRalphabeta/CD19-depleted stem cell transplant. The origin of this receptor is a female patient under 10 years old who had a stem cell transplant for congenital amegakaryocytic thrombocytopenia, so the T cells may come from the graft donor. Written as DNA, the CDR3 is TGTGCCAGCAGTTACAGTGGGAGAGGGAATGAGCAGTTCTTC. This codes for CASSYSGRGNEQFF.